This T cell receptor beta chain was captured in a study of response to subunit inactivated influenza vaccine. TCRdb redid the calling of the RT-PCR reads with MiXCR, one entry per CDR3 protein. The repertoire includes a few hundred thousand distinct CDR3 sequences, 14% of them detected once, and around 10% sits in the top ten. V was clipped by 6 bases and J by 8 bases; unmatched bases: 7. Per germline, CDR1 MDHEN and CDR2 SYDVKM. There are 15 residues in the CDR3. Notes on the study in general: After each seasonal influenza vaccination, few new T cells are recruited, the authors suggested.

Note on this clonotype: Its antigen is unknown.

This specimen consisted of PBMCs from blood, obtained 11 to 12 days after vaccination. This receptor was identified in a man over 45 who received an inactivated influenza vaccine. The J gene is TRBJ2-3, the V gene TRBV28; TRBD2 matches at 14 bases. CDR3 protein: CASRTGTSGSGTQYF. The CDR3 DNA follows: TGTGCCAGCAGAACCGGGACTAGCGGGAGCGGTACGCAGTATTTT.